The 19 T cell receptor beta chains reported below all come from one sample, sequenced in a study of shared clonotypes between healthy human individuals. Using immunoSEQ multiplex PCR, the repertoire was profiled, and TCRdb retains in-frame clones only, with some absent. The sample holds over 1.5 million clones, 98% seen once. The sample comprised naive CD4+ T cells sorted from blood. Subset reported: CD45RA+ positively selected. Receptor source: a man aged 25 to 40 in good health.

This clone was counted a single time. The rearrangement links TRBV7-6 to TRBJ2-3; 13 nucleotides agree with TRBD2. V was pared by 1 base and J by 5 bases, with 9 bases of the junction left unmatched. The CDR3 contains 18 residues. From germline, CDR1 is SGHVS and CDR2 FNYEAQ. CDR3 protein: CASSLGGLAGFRGDTQYF. CDR3 bases: TGTGCCAGCAGCTTAGGGGGACTAGCGGGATTTCGGGGAGATACGCAGTATTTT.

V is TRBV5-1 and J is TRBJ2-7; 9 positions agree with TRBD2. Germline CDR1 and CDR2: SGHRS and YFSETQ. The ends lost 6 bases at V and 0 bases at J; junction bases unmatched: 7. The CDR3 has 15 residues. This chain's CDR3 is CASKSSSGTSYEQYF. In DNA form, the CDR3 reads TGCGCCAGCAAATCCTCTAGCGGGACCTCCTACGAGCAGTACTTC.

This sequence joins TRBV9 and TRBJ2-3; TRBD2 agrees at 7 bases. V gave up 2 bases and J gave up 4 bases; unmatched junction bases: 19. The CDR3 loop spans 19 amino acids. Per germline, CDR1 SGDLS and CDR2 YYNGEE. The CDR3 DNA sequence: TGTGCCAGCAGCGTTAAAGGATCGTTTGCGGCGGGAGTACCAGATACGCAGTATTTT. It codes for CASSVKGSFAAGVPDTQYF.

DNA of the CDR3: TGTGCCAGCACCCCGGCGGTCTACACTGAAGCTTTCTTT. Protein: CASTPAVYTEAFF. V is TRBV28 and J is TRBJ1-1; D is ambiguous. Germline V CDR1 and CDR2: MDHEN, SYDVKM. This CDR3 has 13 residues. The V and J ends lost 7 bases and 3 bases respectively, with 12 bases between them.

This rearrangement joins TRBV11-3 to TRBJ2-3; 14 nucleotides agree with TRBD2. The length of the CDR3 is 15 residues. V dropped 8 bases and J dropped 6; count of bases not matched to a gene: 7. CDR1 and CDR2 (germline): SGHNT, YENEEA. The CDR3 loop is CASGTSGSPGDTQYF. DNA for the CDR3: TGTGCCAGCGGGACTAGCGGGAGCCCGGGGGATACGCAGTATTTT. The full variable domain, completed using reference TRBV11-3 and TRBJ2-3, is EAGVVQSPRYKIIEKKQPVAFWCNPISGHNTLYWYLQNLGQGPELLIRYENEEAVDDSQLPKDRFSAERLKGVDSTLKIQPAELGDSAVYLCASGTSGSPGDTQYFGPGTRLTVL.

The V gene is TRBV15, the J gene TRBJ1-2, with D unresolved. Germline V gives CDR1 LNHNV, CDR2 YYDKDF (reference sequence). Trimming took 5 bases from V and 1 from J, leaving 14 bases between them. This CDR3 is built from 15 residues. The CDR3 DNA reads as TGTGCCACCAGCGCTCCTCGGGTTAGTAACTATGGCTACACCTTC. Translation: CATSAPRVSNYGYTF.

This sequence joins TRBV6-1 and TRBJ2-4; unclear D gene. Deletions cut 2 bases from V and 8 bases from J, with 13 bases between. CDR1 and CDR2 (germline): MNHNS, SASEGT. There are 14 residues in the CDR3. CDR3 sequence (DNA): TGTGCCAGCAGTGAATGGTCTGGAAATTACATTCAGTACTTC. It translates to CASSEWSGNYIQYF.

The J gene is TRBJ2-7, the V gene TRBV7-2; D remains unclear. V was clipped by 3 bases and J by 5 bases, with 14 bases between them. The CDR3 covers 14 residues. Germline V gene sequence: CDR1 SGHTA, CDR2 FQGNSA. The CDR3 loop reads CASSFRLERNEQYF. CDR3 nucleotide sequence: TGTGCCAGCAGCTTCAGGCTCGAGAGGAACGAGCAGTACTTC.

With regard to this clone: The same CDR3 is also encoded by other DNA sequences in this sample. The chain has TRBV6-5 and TRBJ2-5; possibly TRBD1 for D (6 bases). Germline values: CDR1 MNHEY, CDR2 SVGAGI. The CDR3 is 13 amino acids. V was clipped by 5 bases and J by 2 bases, with 9 bases between them. In DNA, the CDR3 is TGTGCCAGCAGTCGGACAGTTCAAGAGACCCAGTACTTC. This encodes CASSRTVQETQYF.

The V call is TRBV7-2, the J call TRBJ2-1, with D hard to call. CDR1 and CDR2 from the germline V gene are SGHTA and FQGNSA. Trimming cost V 5 bases and J 2 bases, with 7 bases left between them. This CDR3 is 13 amino acids long. The CDR3 region has the DNA TGTGCCAGCAGCGGGATCCCCTACAATGAGCAGTTCTTC. It yields the protein CASSGIPYNEQFF.

The rearrangement uses TRBV9 and TRBJ2-1; no firm D call. The CDR3 length is 13 residues. Germline CDR1 SGDLS, CDR2 YYNGEE. V shed 4 bases and J shed 10 bases, with 15 bases lying between them. Here the CDR3 DNA reads TGTGCCAGCAGCTTAACATTAGGGTGGGAGCAGTTCTTC. It is translated as CASSLTLGWEQFF.

The rearrangement links TRBV29-1 to TRBJ2-1, with TRBD2 matching 7 bases. CDR3 length: 14 residues. J lost 4 bases, V lost 7 bases, and 10 bases had no gene match. CDR1 SQVTM and CDR2 ANQGSEA come from the germline V gene. CDR3 region: CSAPRTRHYNEQFF. The CDR3 DNA follows: TGCAGCGCCCCCAGGACTAGGCATTACAATGAGCAGTTCTTC.

V is TRBV30 and J is TRBJ1-1; tentative D call: TRBD1 (5 bases). Trimming removed 6 bases from V and 0 bases from J, with 14 bases in between. CDR1 is GTSNPN and CDR2 is SVGIG in the germline V gene (reference sequence). The CDR3 extends over 14 amino acids. CDR3 amino acids: CACPGLLVNTEAFF. CDR3 DNA sequence: TGTGCCTGTCCGGGGCTATTAGTGAACACTGAAGCTTTCTTT.

This sequence joins TRBV25-1 and TRBJ2-1; 10 bases agree with TRBD2. Germline CDR1 is MGHDK and CDR2 is SYGVNS. CDR3 length: 15 residues. After removal of 2 bases from V and 8 bases from J, the junction contained 6 bases not matched to a gene. For the CDR3, the DNA is TGTGCCAGCAGTGAACCTAGCGGGAGTGGCGATGAGCAGTTCTTC. The encoded protein is CASSEPSGSGDEQFF. The full variable domain, rest sourced from reference TRBV25-1 and TRBJ2-1, is EADIYQTPRYLVIGTGKKITLECSQTMGHDKMYWYQQDPGMELHLIHYSYGVNSTEKGDLSSESTVSRIRTEHFPLTLESARPSHTSQYLCASSEPSGSGDEQFFGPGTRLTVL.

The DNA of the CDR3 is TGTGCCAGCAGTTTATCCCTCGGACTAGCGGGCCGTTACGAGCAGTACTTC. It codes for CASSLSLGLAGRYEQYF. The rearrangement uses TRBV28 and TRBJ2-7; TRBD2 aligns across 11 bases. V lost 1 base, J lost 4 bases, and 9 bases stayed unmatched. Looked up from germline, CDR1 is MDHEN and CDR2 is SYDVKM. The CDR3 contains 17 residues.

The chain carries TRBV5-6 and TRBJ2-7, with D perhaps matching TRBD1 (6 bases). From germline, CDR1 is SGHDT and CDR2 YYEEEE. CDR3 length equals 15 residues. Trimming left V 0 bases short and J 4 bases short, with 14 bases between. Here the CDR3 reads CASSLVGTRDYEQYF. The CDR3 DNA sequence: TGTGCCAGCAGCTTGGTGGGGACAAGGGATTACGAGCAGTACTTC.

Notes on this clone: This specimen includes other DNA sequences encoding the same CDR3. J is TRBJ2-7 and V is TRBV11-2; no definite D call. V was clipped by 1 base and J by 3 bases, with 4 bases between them. Germline CDR1 reads SGHAT; CDR2 reads FQNNGV. There are 12 residues in the CDR3. The CDR3 DNA reads TGTGCCAGCAGCTTAGTGGGCTACGAGCAGTACTTC. Residues: CASSLVGYEQYF.

The chain is built from TRBV7-6 and TRBJ2-1; no reliable D call. Trimming removed 5 bases at V and 3 bases at J, with 11 bases between. Germline values: CDR1 SGHVS, CDR2 FNYEAQ. The CDR3 runs 14 residues. The CDR3 region is CASSLTNGYNEQFF. DNA for the CDR3: TGTGCCAGCAGCCTTACAAATGGCTACAATGAGCAGTTCTTC.

The chain's CDR3 is CASSPHPRTDTQYF. The DNA of the CDR3 is TGTGCCAGCAGCCCCCACCCCCGCACAGATACGCAGTATTTT. The chain joins TRBV13 to TRBJ2-3; D remains unclear. V was trimmed by 5 bases and J by 1 base, leaving 10 bases between them. Germline V gene sequence: CDR1 PRHDT, CDR2 FYEKMQ (reference sequence). This CDR3 has 14 residues.